This T cell receptor (beta chain) was retrieved from a study of CD8 T cells in ankylosing spondylitis. This clonotype was found many times. Its antigen is as yet unknown. J gave up 7 bases and V 3 bases, and 5 bases lay outside the gene matches. The germline gives CDR1 SEHNR, CDR2 FQNEAQ (reference sequence). The CDR3 contains 14 residues. TCR beta libraries were made by quantitative 5'-RACE with molecular barcodes. Using its own MiXCR run on the 5' RACE reads, TCRdb lists one record per CDR3 protein. This sample yields 200,000 to 250,000 distinct CDR3 sequences, of which over 9.5% are seen a single time; 21% belongs to the top ten. Whole-study results and caveats: Peripheral blood samples showed relatively rare disease-linked clones, and these clones were CD8+. Significantly higher representation of disease-linked clones was reported for matched ankylosing spondylitis synovial fluid. A motif of fewer than ten highly homologous TCR beta variants was seen as apparently characteristic of ankylosing spondylitis blood.

The sequenced material came from blood, either unsorted or a sorted T cell fraction (not recorded which). The source of this sequence is a male donor with ankylosing spondylitis or in good health (not recorded which). The gene calls are TRBV7-9 and TRBJ1-4; 7 bases are a match to TRBD1. Here the CDR3 reads CASSFEGGTEKLFF. CDR3 coding DNA: TGTGCCAGCAGCTTTGAAGGGGGCACTGAAAAACTGTTTTTT.